These 10 T cell receptor beta chains were sequenced from one sample in a study of T cells expressing NK-cell markers. Each CDR3 protein gets one entry in TCRdb, which reprocessed the 5' RACE reads and gives no DNA. The table gives about 110,000 distinct CDR3 sequences; the top ten clones make up around 18% of it. Sequencing was performed on blood T cells: a sorted CD56 or NKG2C T cell subset, CD4+ or CD8+ T cells, or bulk PBMC T cells (not recorded which). All receptors derive from a woman between 18 and 69 years old in good health.

This sequence joins TRBV27 and TRBJ2-5; without DNA, the TCRdb call of TRBD2 cannot be checked. The CDR3 is made up of 15 amino acids. CDR1 and CDR2 (germline): MNHEY, SMNVEV (reference sequence). CDR3 loop: CASSASGNRQETQYF.

The chain links TRBV4-3 to TRBJ2-3; TCRdb calls TRBD2, which cannot be checked without DNA. Germline V gene lookup returns CDR1 LGHNA and CDR2 YSLEER. The CDR3 sequence is 16 residues long. CDR3 loop: CASSQDPGGQRDTQYF.

The chain has TRBV28 and TRBJ1-1. CDR1 is MDHEN, CDR2 SYDVKM, per germline. The CDR3 runs 11 residues. This CDR3 reads CTSRGNTEAFF.

This chain uses TRBV20-1 with TRBJ2-1; there is no DNA to check the TCRdb D call of TRBD1. This CDR3 comprises 15 residues. CDR1 is DFQATT and CDR2 is SNEGSKA in the germline V gene (reference sequence). CDR3 sequence: CSARDLGAVGNEQFF.

This sequence joins TRBV2 and TRBJ2-6; TCRdb designates TRBD1, a call that cannot be tested without DNA. The CDR3 is 17 amino acids. The germline V gene has CDR1 SNHLY and CDR2 FYNNEI. The CDR3: CASSDMTEDSGANVLTF. Full variable domain (missing parts from reference TRBV2 and TRBJ2-6): EPEVTQTPSHQVTQMGQEVILRCVPISNHLYFYWYRQILGQKVEFLVSFYNNEISEKSEIFDDQFSVERPDGSNFTLKIRSTKLEDSAMYFCASSDMTEDSGANVLTFGAGSRLTVL.

The rearrangement joins TRBV5-6 to TRBJ2-5; TCRdb's D call of TRBD2 is untestable without DNA. Germline values: CDR1 SGHDT, CDR2 YYEEEE. The CDR3 covers 13 residues. The CDR3 region is CASTLDQEETQYF.

The chain links TRBV19 to TRBJ2-3; there is no DNA to check the TCRdb D call of TRBD1. CDR1 and CDR2 from the germline V gene are LNHDA and SQIVND (reference sequence). This CDR3 comprises 13 residues. The CDR3 protein is CASSPPPGDAQYF.

The chain carries TRBV28 and TRBJ1-2; the TCRdb D gene call, TRBD1, has no DNA to confirm it. Germline V gene sequence: CDR1 MDHEN, CDR2 SYDVKM. The CDR3 extends over 13 amino acids. The CDR3 protein is CASSGQNNYGYTF.

This chain links TRBV27 with TRBJ1-2; checking the TCRdb D call of TRBD1 is not possible without DNA. The CDR3 loop spans 15 amino acids. Germline CDR1 reads MNHEY; CDR2 reads SMNVEV (reference sequence). The CDR3: CASSLGPQGAYGYTF.

The chain joins TRBV12-3 or TRBV12-4 to TRBJ1-5. The CDR3 has 13 residues. CDR3 loop: CASRGEGYQPQHF.